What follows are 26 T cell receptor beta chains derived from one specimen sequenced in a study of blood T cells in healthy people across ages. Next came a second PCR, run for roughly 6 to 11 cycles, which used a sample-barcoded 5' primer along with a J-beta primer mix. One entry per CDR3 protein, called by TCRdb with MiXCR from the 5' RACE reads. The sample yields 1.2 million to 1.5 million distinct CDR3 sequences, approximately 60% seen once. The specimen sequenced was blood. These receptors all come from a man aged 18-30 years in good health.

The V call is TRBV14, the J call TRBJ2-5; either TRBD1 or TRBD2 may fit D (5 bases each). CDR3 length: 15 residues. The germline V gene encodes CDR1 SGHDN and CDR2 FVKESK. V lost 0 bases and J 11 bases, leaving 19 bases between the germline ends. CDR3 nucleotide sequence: TGTGCCAGCAGCCAAGAGAATGAGGGGTACAATGAGCAGTACTTC. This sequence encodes CASSQENEGYNEQYF.

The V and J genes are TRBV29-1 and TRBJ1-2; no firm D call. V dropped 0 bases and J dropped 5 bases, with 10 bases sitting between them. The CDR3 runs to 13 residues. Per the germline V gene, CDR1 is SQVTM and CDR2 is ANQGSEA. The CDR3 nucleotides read TGCAGCGTTGAAGATAGCCCAGATTATGGCTACACCTTC. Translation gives CSVEDSPDYGYTF.

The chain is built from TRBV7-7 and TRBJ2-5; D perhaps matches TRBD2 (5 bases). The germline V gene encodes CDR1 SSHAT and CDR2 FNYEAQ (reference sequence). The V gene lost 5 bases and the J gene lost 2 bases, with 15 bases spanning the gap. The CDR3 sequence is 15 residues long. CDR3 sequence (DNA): TGTGCCAGCAGCCTTATAGCGTCCCGACAAGAGACCCAGTACTTC. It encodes CASSLIASRQETQYF.

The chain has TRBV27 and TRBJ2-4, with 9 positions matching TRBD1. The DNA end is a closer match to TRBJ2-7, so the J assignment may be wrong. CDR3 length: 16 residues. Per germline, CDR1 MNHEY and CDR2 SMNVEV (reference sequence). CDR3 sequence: CASSEQTGGKAYEQYF. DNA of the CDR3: TGTGCCAGCAGCGAACAGACAGGGGGTAAAGCCTACGAGCAGTACTTC.

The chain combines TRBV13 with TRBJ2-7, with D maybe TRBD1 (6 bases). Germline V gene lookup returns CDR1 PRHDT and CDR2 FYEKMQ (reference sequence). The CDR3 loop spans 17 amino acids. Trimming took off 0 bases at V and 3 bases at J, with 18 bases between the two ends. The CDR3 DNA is TGTGCCAGCAGCTTAGGCATTAGGGGGAAAGGACTCTACGAGCAGTACTTC. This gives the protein CASSLGIRGKGLYEQYF. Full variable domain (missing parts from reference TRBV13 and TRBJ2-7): AAGVIQSPRHLIKEKRETATLKCYPIPRHDTVYWYQQGPGQDPQFLISFYEKMQSDKGSIPDRFSAQQFSDYHSELNMSSLELGDSALYFCASSLGIRGKGLYEQYFGPGTRLTVT.

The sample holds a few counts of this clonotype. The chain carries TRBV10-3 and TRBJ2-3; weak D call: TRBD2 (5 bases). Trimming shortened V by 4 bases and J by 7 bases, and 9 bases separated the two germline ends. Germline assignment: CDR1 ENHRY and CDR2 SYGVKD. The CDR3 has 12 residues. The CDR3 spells CAISVRGYTQYF. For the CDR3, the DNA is TGTGCCATCAGTGTCCGAGGGTATACGCAGTATTTT.

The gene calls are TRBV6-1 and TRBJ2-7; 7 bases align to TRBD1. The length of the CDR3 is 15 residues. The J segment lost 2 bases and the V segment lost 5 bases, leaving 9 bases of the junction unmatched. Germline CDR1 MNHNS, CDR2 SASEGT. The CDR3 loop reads CASSFPGDSAYEQYF. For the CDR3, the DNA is TGTGCCAGCAGTTTCCCTGGGGACAGCGCCTACGAGCAGTACTTC.

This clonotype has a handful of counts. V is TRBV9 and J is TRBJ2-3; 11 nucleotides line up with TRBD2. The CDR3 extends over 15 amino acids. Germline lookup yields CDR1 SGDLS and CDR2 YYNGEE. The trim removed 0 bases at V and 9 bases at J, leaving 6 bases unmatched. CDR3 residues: CASSVVPSGGHTQYF. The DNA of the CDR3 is TGTGCCAGCAGCGTAGTCCCTAGCGGGGGGCACACGCAGTATTTT.

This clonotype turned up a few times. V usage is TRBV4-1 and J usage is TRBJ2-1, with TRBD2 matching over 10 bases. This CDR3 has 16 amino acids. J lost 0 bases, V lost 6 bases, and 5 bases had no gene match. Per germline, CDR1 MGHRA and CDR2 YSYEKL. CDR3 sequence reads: CASRHSGGLSYNEQFF. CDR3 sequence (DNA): TGCGCCAGCAGACATAGCGGGGGGCTCTCCTACAATGAGCAGTTCTTC.

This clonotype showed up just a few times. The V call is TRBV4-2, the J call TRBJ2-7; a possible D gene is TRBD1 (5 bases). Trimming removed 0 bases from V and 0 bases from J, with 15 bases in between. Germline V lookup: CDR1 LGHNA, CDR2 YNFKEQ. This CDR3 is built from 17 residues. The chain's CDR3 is CASSQDSYRRFSYEQYF. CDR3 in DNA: TGTGCCAGCAGCCAAGATTCGTACAGGCGTTTCTCCTACGAGCAGTACTTC.

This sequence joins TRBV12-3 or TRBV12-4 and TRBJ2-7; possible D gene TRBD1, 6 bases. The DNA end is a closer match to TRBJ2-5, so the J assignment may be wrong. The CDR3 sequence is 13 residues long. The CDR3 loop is CASSRDTEQTQYF. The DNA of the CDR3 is TGTGCCAGCAGTCGGGACACCGAACAGACCCAGTACTTC.

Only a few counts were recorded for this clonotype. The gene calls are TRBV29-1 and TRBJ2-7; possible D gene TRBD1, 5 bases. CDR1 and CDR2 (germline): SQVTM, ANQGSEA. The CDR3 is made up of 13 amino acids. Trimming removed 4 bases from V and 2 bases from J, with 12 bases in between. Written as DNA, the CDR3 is TGCAGCGTTGTCAGGGTAGGCCCCTACGAGCAGTACTTC. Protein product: CSVVRVGPYEQYF.

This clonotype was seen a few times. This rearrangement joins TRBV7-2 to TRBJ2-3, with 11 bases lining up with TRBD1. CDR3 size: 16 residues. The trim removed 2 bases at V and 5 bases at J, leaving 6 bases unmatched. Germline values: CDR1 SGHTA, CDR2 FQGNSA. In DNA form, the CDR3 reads TGTGCCAGCAGCTTAAATGGACAGGGGGCTGGAGATACGCAGTATTTT. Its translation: CASSLNGQGAGDTQYF.

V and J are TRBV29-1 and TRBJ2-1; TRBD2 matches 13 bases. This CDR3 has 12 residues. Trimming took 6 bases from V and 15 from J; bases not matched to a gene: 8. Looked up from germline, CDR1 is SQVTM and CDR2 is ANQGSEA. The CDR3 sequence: CSVATSGRAGFF. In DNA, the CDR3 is TGCAGCGTGGCCACTAGCGGGAGGGCGGGGTTCTTC.

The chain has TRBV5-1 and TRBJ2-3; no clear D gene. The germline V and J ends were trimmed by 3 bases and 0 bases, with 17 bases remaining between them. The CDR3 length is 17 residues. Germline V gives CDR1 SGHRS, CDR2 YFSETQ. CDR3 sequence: CASSWGMALHSTDTQYF. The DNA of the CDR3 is TGCGCCAGCAGCTGGGGTATGGCGCTCCATAGCACAGATACGCAGTATTTT.

CDR3 residues: CSARDTGRAEVNEQFF. In nucleotides, the CDR3 is TGCAGTGCTAGAGATACGGGGAGGGCGGAAGTAAATGAGCAGTTCTTC. This chain links TRBV20-1 with TRBJ2-1, with 7 bases aligning to TRBD2. The CDR3 has 16 amino acids. V lost 0 bases, J lost 7 bases, and 12 bases stayed unmatched. Looked up from germline, CDR1 is DFQATT and CDR2 is SNEGSKA (reference sequence).

The chain's CDR3 is CASSSHRDRWRNEQFF. The DNA for the CDR3 is TGTGCCAGCAGCTCCCACCGGGACCGTTGGCGGAATGAGCAGTTCTTC. V and J are TRBV7-9 and TRBJ2-1, with D perhaps assigned TRBD1 or TRBD2 (5 bases each). The V end lost 4 bases, the J end lost 7 bases, and 20 bases lay between the germline ends. Germline-derived CDR1 and CDR2 are SEHNR and FQNEAQ (reference sequence). The CDR3 is 16 residues long.

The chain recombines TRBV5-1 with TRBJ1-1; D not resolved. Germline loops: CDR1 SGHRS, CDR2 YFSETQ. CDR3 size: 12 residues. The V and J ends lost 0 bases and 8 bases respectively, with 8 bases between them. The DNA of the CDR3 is TGCGCCAGCAGCTTGGAGTTCAGGGAAGCTTTCTTT. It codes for CASSLEFREAFF. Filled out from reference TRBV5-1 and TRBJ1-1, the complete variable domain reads KAGVTQTPRYLIKTRGQQVTLSCSPISGHRSVSWYQQTPGQGLQFLFEYFSETQRNKGNFPGRFSGRQFSNSRSEMNVSTLELGDSALYLCASSLEFREAFFGQGTRLTVV.

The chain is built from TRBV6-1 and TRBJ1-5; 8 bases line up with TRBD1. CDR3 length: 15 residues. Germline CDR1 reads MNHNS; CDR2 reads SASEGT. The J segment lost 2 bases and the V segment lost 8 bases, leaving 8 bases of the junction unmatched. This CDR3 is CASPRTGSGNQPQHF. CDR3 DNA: TGTGCCAGCCCCCGGACAGGGTCAGGCAATCAGCCCCAGCATTTT.

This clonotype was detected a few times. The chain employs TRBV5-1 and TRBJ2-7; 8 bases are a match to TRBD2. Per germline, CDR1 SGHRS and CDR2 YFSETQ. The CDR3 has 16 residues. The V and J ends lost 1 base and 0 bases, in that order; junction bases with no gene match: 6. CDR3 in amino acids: CASSLRPAGDSYEQYF. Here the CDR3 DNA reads TGCGCCAGCAGCTTGAGGCCAGCGGGGGACTCCTACGAGCAGTACTTC. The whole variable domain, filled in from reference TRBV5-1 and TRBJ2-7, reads KAGVTQTPRYLIKTRGQQVTLSCSPISGHRSVSWYQQTPGQGLQFLFEYFSETQRNKGNFPGRFSGRQFSNSRSEMNVSTLELGDSALYLCASSLRPAGDSYEQYFGPGTRLTVT.

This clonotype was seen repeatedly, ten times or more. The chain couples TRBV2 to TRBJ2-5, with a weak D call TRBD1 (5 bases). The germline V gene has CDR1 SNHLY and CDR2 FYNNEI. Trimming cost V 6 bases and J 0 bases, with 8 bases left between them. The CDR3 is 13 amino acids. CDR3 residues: CASSKTDQETQYF. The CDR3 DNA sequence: TGTGCCAGCAGCAAGACAGACCAAGAGACCCAGTACTTC.

CDR3 DNA: TGTGCCAGCAGTTACTCGCACAGGGACGAGCAGTACTTC. Translated, it gives CASSYSHRDEQYF. This chain links TRBV6-2 or TRBV6-3 with TRBJ2-7; D perhaps matches TRBD1 (6 bases). Trimming cost V 0 bases and J 5 bases, with 8 bases left between them. The V gene's germline CDR1 is MNHEY and CDR2 SVGEGT. This CDR3 has 13 residues.

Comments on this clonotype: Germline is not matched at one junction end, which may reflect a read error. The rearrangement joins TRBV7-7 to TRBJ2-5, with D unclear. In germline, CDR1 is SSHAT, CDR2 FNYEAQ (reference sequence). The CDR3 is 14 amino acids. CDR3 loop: CASSLGPTQETQYF. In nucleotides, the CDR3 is TGTGCTAGCAGCTTAGGACCGACCCAAGAGACCCAGTACTTC.

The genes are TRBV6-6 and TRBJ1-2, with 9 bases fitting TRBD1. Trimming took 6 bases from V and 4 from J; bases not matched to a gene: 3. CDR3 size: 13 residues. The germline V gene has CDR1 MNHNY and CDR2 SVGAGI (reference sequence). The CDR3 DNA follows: TGTGCCAGCAGGACAGGGGGGCGCTATGGCTACACCTTC. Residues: CASRTGGRYGYTF.

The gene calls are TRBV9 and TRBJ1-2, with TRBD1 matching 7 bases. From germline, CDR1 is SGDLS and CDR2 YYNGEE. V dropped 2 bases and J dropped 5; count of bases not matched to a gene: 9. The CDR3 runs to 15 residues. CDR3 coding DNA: TGTGCCAGCAGCGTTACCGGGACAGATTTATATGGCTACACCTTC. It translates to CASSVTGTDLYGYTF.

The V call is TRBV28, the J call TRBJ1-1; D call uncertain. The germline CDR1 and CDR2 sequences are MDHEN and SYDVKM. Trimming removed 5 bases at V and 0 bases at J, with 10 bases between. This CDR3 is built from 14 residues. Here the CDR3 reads CASSARALNTEAFF. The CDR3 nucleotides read TGTGCCAGCAGTGCTAGGGCACTGAACACTGAAGCTTTCTTT.